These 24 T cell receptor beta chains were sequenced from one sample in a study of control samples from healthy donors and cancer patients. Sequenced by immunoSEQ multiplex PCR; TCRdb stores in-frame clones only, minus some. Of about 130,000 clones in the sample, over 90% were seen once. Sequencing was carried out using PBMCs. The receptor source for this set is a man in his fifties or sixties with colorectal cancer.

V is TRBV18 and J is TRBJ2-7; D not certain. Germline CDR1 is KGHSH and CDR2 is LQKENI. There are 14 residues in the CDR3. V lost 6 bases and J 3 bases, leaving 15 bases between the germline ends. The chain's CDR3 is CASSPVGERYEQYF. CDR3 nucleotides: TGTGCCAGCTCTCCTGTAGGCGAACGCTACGAGCAGTACTTC.

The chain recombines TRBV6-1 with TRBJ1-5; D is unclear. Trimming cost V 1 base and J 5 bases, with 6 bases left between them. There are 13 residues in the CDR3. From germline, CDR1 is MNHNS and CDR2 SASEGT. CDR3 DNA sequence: TGTGCCAGCAGTGAAGGGTCTTATCAGCCCCAGCATTTT. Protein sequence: CASSEGSYQPQHF.

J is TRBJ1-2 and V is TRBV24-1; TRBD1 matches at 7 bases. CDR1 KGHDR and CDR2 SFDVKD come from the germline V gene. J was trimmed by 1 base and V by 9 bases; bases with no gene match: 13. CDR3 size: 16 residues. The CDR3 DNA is TGTGCCACCCCCTCCTGTTGGAGGGGGCTTAACTATGGCTACACCTTC. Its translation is CATPSCWRGLNYGYTF.

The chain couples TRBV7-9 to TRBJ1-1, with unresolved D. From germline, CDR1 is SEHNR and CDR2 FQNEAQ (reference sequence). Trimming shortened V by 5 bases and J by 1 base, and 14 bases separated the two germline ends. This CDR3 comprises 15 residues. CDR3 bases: TGTGCCAGCAGCCTCTCCCAGGCGAGGAACACTGAAGCTTTCTTT. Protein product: CASSLSQARNTEAFF. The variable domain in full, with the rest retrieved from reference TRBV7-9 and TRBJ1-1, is DTGVSQNPRHKITKRGQNVTFRCDPISEHNRLYWYRQTLGQGPEFLTYFQNEAQLEKSRLLSDRFSAERPKGSFSTLEIQRTEQGDSAMYLCASSLSQARNTEAFFGQGTRLTVV.

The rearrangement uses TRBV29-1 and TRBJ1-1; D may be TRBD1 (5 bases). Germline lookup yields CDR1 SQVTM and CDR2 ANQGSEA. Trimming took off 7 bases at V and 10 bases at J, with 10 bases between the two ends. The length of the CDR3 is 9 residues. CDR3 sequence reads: CSAGVGAFF. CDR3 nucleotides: TGCAGCGCGGGGGTCGGAGCTTTCTTT.

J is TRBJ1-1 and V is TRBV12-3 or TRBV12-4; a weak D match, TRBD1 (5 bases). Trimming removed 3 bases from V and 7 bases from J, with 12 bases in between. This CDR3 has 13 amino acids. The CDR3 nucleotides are TGTGCCAGCAGTTTTGAGTCAGGGAGTGAAGCTTTCTTT. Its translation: CASSFESGSEAFF.

DNA of the CDR3: TGTGCCAGTAGTCCCCTACGAGGGGGGACAGGGGATGGCTACACCTTC. Its protein is CASSPLRGGTGDGYTF. The J gene is TRBJ1-2, the V gene TRBV19; the match to TRBD1 covers 10 bases. The trim removed 5 bases at V and 6 bases at J, leaving 12 bases unmatched. Germline CDR1 LNHDA, CDR2 SQIVND (reference sequence). The CDR3 totals 16 residues.

The CDR3, as DNA: TGTGCCAGCAGCAACCCGGACAGGTACACTGAAGCTTTCTTT. Translated, it gives CASSNPDRYTEAFF. This chain joins TRBV6-5 and TRBJ1-1; TRBD1 agrees at 7 bases. V lost 6 bases to trimming and J lost 3 bases; unmatched junction nucleotides: 7. CDR1 and CDR2 (germline): MNHEY, SVGAGI. The CDR3 consists of 14 residues.

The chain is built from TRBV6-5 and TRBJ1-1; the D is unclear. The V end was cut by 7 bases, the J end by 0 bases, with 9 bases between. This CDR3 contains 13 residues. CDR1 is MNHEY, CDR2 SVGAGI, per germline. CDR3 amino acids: CASNEGLNTEAFF. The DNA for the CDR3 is TGTGCCAGCAACGAAGGTTTGAACACTGAAGCTTTCTTT.

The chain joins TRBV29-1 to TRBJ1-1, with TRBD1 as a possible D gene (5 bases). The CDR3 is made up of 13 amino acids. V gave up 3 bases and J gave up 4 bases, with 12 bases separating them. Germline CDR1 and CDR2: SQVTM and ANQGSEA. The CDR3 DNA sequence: TGCAGCGTTGACCAGGGCGGCGGCACTGAAGCTTTCTTT. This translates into CSVDQGGGTEAFF. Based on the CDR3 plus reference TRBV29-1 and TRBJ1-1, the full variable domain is SAVISQKPSRDICQRGTSLTIQCQVDSQVTMMFWYRQQPGQSLTLIATANQGSEATYESGFVIDKFPISRPNLTFSTLTVSNMSPEDSSIYLCSVDQGGGTEAFFGQGTRLTVV.

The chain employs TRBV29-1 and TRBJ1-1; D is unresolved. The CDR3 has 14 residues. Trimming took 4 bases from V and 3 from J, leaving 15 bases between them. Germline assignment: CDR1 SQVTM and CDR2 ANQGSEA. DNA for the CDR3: TGCAGCGTTGCCAAAGGGTTGTGGGACACTGAAGCTTTCTTT. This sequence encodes CSVAKGLWDTEAFF.

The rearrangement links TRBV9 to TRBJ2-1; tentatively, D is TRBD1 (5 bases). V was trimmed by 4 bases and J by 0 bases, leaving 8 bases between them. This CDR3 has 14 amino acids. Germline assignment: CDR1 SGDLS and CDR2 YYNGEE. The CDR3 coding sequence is TGTGCCAGCAGCAAGGGGATCTCCTACAATGAGCAGTTCTTC. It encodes CASSKGISYNEQFF.

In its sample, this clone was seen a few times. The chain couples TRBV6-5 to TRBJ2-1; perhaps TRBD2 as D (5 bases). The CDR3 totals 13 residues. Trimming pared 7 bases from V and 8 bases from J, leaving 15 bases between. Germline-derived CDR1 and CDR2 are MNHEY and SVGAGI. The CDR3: CASKAGQSDEQFF. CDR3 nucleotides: TGTGCCAGCAAGGCGGGTCAAAGCGATGAGCAGTTCTTC.

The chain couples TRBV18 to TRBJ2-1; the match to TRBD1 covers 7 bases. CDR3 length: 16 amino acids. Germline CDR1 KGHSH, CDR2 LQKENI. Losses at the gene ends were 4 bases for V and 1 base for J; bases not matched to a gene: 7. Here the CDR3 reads CASSLQGPTSYNEQFF. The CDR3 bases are TGTGCCAGCTCACTACAGGGGCCGACTTCCTACAATGAGCAGTTCTTC.

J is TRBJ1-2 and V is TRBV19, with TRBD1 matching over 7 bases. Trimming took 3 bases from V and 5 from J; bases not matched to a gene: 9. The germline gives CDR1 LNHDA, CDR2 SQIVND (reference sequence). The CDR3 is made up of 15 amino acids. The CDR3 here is CASSIPFGTVYGYTF. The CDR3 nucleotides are TGTGCCAGTAGTATTCCCTTCGGGACAGTATATGGCTACACCTTC.

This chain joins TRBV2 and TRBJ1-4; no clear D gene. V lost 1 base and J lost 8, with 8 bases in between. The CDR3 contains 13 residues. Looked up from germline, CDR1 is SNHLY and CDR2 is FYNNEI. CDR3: CASSEEVFEKLFF. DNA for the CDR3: TGTGCCAGCAGTGAAGAGGTGTTCGAAAAACTGTTTTTT.

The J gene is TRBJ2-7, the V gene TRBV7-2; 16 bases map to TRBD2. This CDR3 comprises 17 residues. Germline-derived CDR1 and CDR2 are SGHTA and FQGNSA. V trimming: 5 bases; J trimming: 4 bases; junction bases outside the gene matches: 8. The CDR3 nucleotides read TGTGCCAGCAGCCTGGGACTAGCGGGGGGGTTAAGTTACGAGCAGTACTTC. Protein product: CASSLGLAGGLSYEQYF.

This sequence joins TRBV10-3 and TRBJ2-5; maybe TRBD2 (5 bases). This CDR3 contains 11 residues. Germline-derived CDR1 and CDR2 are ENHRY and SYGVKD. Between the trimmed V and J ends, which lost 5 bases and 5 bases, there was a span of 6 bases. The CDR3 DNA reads TGTGCCATCAGTAGAGGGGAGACCCAGTACTTC. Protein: CAISRGETQYF.

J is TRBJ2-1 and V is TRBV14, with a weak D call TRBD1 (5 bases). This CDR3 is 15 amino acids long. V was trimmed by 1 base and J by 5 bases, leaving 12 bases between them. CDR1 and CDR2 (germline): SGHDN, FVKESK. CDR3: CASSQGGAPNNEQFF. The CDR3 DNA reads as TGTGCCAGCAGCCAAGGTGGGGCCCCGAACAATGAGCAGTTCTTC.

The CDR3 spells CASSWTSRNTIYF. CDR3 DNA: TGTGCCAGCAGTTGGACATCAAGAAACACCATATATTTT. This chain connects TRBV5-6 to TRBJ1-3, with TRBD1 as a possible D gene (5 bases). Germline CDR1 reads SGHDT; CDR2 reads YYEEEE. There are 13 residues in the CDR3. Trimming took off 5 bases at V and 5 bases at J, with 11 bases between the two ends.

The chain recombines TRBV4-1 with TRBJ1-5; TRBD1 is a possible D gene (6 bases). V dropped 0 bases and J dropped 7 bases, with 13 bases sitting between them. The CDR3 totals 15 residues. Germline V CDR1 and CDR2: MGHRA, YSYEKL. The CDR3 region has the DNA TGCGCCAGCAGCCAAGATCAAGGGGGGGGGCAGCCCCAGCATTTT. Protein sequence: CASSQDQGGGQPQHF.

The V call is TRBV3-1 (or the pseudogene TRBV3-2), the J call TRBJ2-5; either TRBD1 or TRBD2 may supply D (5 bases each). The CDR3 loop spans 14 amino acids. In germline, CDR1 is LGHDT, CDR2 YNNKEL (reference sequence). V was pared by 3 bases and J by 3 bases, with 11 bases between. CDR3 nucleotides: TGTGCCAGCAGCCATTCAGGGACGGAAGAGACCCAGTACTTC. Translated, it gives CASSHSGTEETQYF.

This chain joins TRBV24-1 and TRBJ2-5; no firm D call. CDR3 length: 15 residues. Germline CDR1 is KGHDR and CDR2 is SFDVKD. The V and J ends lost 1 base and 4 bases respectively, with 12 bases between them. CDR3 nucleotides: TGTGCCACCAGTGATTTAGGGCCCGAACGAGAGACCCAGTACTTC. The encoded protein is CATSDLGPERETQYF.

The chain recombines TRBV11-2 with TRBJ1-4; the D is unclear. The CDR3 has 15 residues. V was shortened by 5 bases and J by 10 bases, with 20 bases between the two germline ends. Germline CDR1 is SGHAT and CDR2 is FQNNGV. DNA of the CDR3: TGTGCCAGCAGCAACATGCAAATCTCCCTGAGAAAACTGTTTTTT. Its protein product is CASSNMQISLRKLFF.